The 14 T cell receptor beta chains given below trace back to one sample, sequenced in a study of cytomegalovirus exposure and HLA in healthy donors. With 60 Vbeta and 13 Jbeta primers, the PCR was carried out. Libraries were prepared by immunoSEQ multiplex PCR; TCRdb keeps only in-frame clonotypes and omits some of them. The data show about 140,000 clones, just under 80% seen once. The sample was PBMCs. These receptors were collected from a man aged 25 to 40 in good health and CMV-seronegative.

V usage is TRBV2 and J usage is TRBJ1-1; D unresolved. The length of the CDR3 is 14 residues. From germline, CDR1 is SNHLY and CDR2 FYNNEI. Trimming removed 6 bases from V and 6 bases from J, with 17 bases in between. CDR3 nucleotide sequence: TGTGCCAGCAGCTGGGAGCAGAAGTTCGCTGAAGCTTTCTTT. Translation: CASSWEQKFAEAFF.

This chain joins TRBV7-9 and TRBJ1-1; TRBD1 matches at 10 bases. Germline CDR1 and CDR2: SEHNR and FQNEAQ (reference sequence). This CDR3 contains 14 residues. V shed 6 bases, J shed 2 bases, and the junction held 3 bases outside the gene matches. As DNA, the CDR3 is TGTGCCAGCAGTCCGACAGGGGGCAACACTGAAGCTTTCTTT. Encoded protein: CASSPTGGNTEAFF.

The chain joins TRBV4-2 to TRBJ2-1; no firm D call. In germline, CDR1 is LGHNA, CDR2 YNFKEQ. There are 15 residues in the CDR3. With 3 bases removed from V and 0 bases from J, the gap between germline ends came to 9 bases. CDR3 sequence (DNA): TGTGCCAGCAGCCAGGAGTGGAGCTCCTACAATGAGCAGTTCTTC. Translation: CASSQEWSSYNEQFF.

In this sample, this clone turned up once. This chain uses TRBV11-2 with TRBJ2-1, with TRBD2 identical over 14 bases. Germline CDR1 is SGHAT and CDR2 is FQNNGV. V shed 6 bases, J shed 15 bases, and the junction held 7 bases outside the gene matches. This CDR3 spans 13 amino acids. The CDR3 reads CASRPTSGRALFF. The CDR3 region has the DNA TGTGCCAGCAGACCGACTAGCGGGAGGGCCCTGTTCTTC.

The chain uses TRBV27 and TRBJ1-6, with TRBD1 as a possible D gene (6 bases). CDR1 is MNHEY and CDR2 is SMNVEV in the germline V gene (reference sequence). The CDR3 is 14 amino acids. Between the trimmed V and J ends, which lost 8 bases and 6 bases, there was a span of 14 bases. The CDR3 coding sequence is TGTGCCAGCTCGCAGGGGCGAAGTAATTCACCCCTCCACTTT. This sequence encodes CASSQGRSNSPLHF.

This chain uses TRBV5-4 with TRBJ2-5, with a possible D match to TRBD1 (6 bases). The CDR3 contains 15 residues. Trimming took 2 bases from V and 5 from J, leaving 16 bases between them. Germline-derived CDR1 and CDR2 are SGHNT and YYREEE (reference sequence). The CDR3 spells CASSLTGMNLETQYF. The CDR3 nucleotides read TGTGCCAGCAGCTTAACAGGGATGAATTTGGAGACCCAGTACTTC. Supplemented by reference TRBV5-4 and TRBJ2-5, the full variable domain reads ETGVTQSPTHLIKTRGQQVTLRCSSQSGHNTVSWYQQALGQGPQFIFQYYREEENGRGNFPPRFSGLQFPNYSSELNVNALELDDSALYLCASSLTGMNLETQYFGPGTRLLVL.

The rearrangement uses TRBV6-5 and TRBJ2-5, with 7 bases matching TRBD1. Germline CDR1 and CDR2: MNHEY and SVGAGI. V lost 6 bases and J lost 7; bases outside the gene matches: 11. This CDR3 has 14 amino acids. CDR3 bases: TGTGCCAGCAGCCGACAGGGACGGACGGCGACCCAGTACTTC. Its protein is CASSRQGRTATQYF.

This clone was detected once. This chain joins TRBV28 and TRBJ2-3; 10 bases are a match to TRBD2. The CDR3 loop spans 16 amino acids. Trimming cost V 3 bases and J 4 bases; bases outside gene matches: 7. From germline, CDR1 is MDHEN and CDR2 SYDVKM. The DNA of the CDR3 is TGTGCCAGCAGTTTCGCGGCTAGCGGGGGCCCAGATACGCAGTATTTT. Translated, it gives CASSFAASGGPDTQYF.

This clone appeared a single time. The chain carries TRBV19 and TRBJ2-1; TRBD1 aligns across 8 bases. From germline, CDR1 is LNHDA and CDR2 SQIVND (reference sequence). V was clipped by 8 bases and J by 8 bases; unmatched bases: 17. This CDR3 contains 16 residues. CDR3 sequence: CASEPPPGQEAYEQFF. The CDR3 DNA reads TGTGCCAGTGAGCCCCCACCGGGACAGGAGGCCTATGAGCAGTTCTTC.

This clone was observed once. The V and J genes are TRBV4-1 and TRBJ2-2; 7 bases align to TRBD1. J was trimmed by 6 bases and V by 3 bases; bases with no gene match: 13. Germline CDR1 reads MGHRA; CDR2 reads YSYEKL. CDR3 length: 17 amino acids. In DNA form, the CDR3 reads TGCGCCAGCAGCCACGCAGGGGGTGAAGATTTCGCCGGGGAGCTGTTTTTT. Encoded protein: CASSHAGGEDFAGELFF.

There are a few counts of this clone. CDR3 protein: CASSGVFAGPQTQYF. The DNA for the CDR3 is TGTGCCAGCAGTGGGGTTTTCGCGGGCCCCCAGACCCAGTACTTC. This chain joins TRBV28 and TRBJ2-5; weak D call: TRBD2 (5 bases). Trimming removed 5 bases at V and 6 bases at J, with 19 bases between. CDR1 is MDHEN and CDR2 is SYDVKM in the germline V gene. The CDR3 runs 15 residues.

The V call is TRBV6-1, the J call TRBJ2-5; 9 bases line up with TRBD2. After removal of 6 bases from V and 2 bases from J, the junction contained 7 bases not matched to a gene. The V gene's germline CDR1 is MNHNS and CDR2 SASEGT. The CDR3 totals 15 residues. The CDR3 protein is CASSPLAGTQETQYF. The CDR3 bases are TGTGCCAGCAGCCCTCTAGCGGGGACACAAGAGACCCAGTACTTC.

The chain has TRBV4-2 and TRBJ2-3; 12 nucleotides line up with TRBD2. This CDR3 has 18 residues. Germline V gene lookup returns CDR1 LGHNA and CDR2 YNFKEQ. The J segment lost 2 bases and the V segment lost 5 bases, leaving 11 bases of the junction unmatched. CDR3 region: CASSVRRTSGKNTDTQYF. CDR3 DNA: TGTGCCAGCAGCGTCCGACGGACTAGCGGGAAGAACACAGATACGCAGTATTTT.

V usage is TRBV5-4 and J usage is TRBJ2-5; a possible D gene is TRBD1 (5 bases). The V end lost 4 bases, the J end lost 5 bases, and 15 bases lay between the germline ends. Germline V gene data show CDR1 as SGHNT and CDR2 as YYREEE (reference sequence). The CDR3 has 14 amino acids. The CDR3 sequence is CASSPVQGVETQYF. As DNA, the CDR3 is TGTGCCAGCAGCCCGGTGCAGGGCGTGGAGACCCAGTACTTC.